These 8 T cell receptor beta chains share one sample of origin, sequenced in a study of cytomegalovirus exposure and HLA in healthy donors. Only in-frame clones appear in the TCRdb table, and some are missing; sequencing was by immunoSEQ multiplex PCR. The profile shows some 170,000 clones, 65% to 90% of them singletons. The specimen sequenced was PBMCs. The receptors originated from a young woman in good health and CMV-seronegative.

This clone was observed a few times. The genes are TRBV10-1 and TRBJ2-2, with TRBD1 identical over 8 bases. In germline, CDR1 is WNHNN, CDR2 SYGVQD (reference sequence). CDR3 size: 15 residues. Trimming cost V 5 bases and J 4 bases; bases outside gene matches: 6. Here the CDR3 reads CASSLGQVGTGELFF. The CDR3 DNA reads as TGCGCCAGCAGTTTGGGACAGGTCGGCACCGGGGAGCTGTTTTTT.

The J gene is TRBJ2-7, the V gene TRBV30; the match to TRBD1 covers 8 bases. The CDR3 loop spans 15 amino acids. J gave up 5 bases and V 2 bases, and 11 bases lay outside the gene matches. CDR1 and CDR2 (germline): GTSNPN, SVGIG (reference sequence). The CDR3 reads CAWSRGQVLADEQYF. The CDR3 DNA reads TGTGCCTGGAGTCGGGGACAGGTTCTTGCGGACGAGCAGTACTTC.

The chain joins TRBV2 to TRBJ2-3; 9 nucleotides line up with TRBD2. The CDR3 has 16 amino acids. CDR1 is SNHLY, CDR2 FYNNEI, per germline. V trimming: 2 bases; J trimming: 5 bases; junction bases outside the gene matches: 8. The DNA of the CDR3 is TGTGCCAGCAGTGAATATGGCGGGGGGGCGCGAGATACGCAGTATTTT. Translation: CASSEYGGGARDTQYF. Combining the CDR3 with reference TRBV2 and TRBJ2-3 gives the whole variable domain EPEVTQTPSHQVTQMGQEVILRCVPISNHLYFYWYRQILGQKVEFLVSFYNNEISEKSEIFDDQFSVERPDGSNFTLKIRSTKLEDSAMYFCASSEYGGGARDTQYFGPGTRLTVL.

This clone is a singleton in its sample. The J gene is TRBJ2-5, the V gene TRBV2, with TRBD2 matching 11 bases. Germline V gene data show CDR1 as SNHLY and CDR2 as FYNNEI. This CDR3 has 16 amino acids. Trimming cost V 5 bases and J 7 bases; bases outside gene matches: 12. This CDR3 is CASSSPAGLADGTQYF. CDR3 DNA sequence: TGTGCCAGCAGTTCCCCGGCGGGACTAGCGGATGGGACCCAGTACTTC.

CDR3 in amino acids: CSVWQGFGNTIYF. In DNA form, the CDR3 reads TGCAGCGTTTGGCAGGGTTTTGGAAACACCATATATTTT. The chain is built from TRBV29-1 and TRBJ1-3; a possible D gene is TRBD1 (5 bases). The CDR3 loop spans 13 amino acids. V lost 5 bases, J lost 3 bases, and 11 bases lay in between. Germline V gene sequence: CDR1 SQVTM, CDR2 ANQGSEA.

This rearrangement joins TRBV7-8 to TRBJ2-1, with a possible D match to TRBD2 (6 bases). From germline, CDR1 is SGHVS and CDR2 FQNEAQ. This CDR3 comprises 15 residues. V lost 2 bases, J lost 7 bases, and 15 bases lay in between. The CDR3 coding sequence is TGTGCCAGCAGCTTACAGATAGCGGAGCCAAATGAGCAGTTCTTC. This sequence encodes CASSLQIAEPNEQFF.

This clone appeared once. V usage is TRBV10-3 and J usage is TRBJ1-2; TRBD1 matches 10 bases. The CDR3 is made up of 17 amino acids. Germline V CDR1 and CDR2: ENHRY, SYGVKD. V shed 5 bases and J 8 bases; nucleotides not matched to a gene: 17. DNA for the CDR3: TGTGCCATCAGTTTCTCCGACAGGGGGCGACAAAACTGGGGCTACACCTTC. This translates into CAISFSDRGRQNWGYTF.

The sample holds one count of this clone. The rearrangement uses TRBV5-5 and TRBJ1-1; D may be TRBD1 (6 bases). The CDR3 contains 16 residues. V gave up 4 bases and J gave up 3 bases, with 19 bases separating them. Germline V lookup: CDR1 SGHKS, CDR2 YYEKEE (reference sequence). The CDR3 bases are TGTGCCAGCAGCCCGGACAGCTTCAGAGGGGACACTGAAGCTTTCTTT. Translation: CASSPDSFRGDTEAFF.